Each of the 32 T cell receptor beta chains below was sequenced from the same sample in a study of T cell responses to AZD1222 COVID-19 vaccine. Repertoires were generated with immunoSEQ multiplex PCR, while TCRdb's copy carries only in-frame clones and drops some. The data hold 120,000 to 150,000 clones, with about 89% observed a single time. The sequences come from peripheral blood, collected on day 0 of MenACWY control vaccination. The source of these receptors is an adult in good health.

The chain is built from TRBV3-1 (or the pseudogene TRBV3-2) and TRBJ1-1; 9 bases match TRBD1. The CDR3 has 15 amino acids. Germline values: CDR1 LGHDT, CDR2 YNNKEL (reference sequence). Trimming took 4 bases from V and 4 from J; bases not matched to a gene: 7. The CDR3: CASSLAGQGSTEAFF. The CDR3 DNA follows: TGTGCCAGCAGCCTCGCGGGACAGGGTTCCACTGAAGCTTTCTTT.

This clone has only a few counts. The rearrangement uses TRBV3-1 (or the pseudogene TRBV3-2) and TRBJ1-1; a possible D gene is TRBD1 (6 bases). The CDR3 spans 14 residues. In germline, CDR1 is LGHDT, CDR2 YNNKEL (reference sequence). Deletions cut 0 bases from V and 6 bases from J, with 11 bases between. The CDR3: CASSQDLGGAEAFF. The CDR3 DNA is TGTGCCAGCAGCCAAGATTTGGGGGGCGCTGAAGCTTTCTTT.

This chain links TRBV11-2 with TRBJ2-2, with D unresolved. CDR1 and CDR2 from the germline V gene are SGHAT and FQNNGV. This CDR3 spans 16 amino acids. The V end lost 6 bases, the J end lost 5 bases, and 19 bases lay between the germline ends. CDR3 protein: CASSSWTALDTGELFF. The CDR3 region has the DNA TGTGCCAGCAGTAGTTGGACGGCGCTTGATACCGGGGAGCTGTTTTTT.

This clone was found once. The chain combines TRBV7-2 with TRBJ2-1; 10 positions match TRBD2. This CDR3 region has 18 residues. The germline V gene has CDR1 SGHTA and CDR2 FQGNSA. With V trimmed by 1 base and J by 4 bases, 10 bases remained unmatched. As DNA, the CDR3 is TGTGCCAGCAGCTTAGTTGTGGCTAGCGGGAGCTATTACAATGAGCAGTTCTTC. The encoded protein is CASSLVVASGSYYNEQFF.

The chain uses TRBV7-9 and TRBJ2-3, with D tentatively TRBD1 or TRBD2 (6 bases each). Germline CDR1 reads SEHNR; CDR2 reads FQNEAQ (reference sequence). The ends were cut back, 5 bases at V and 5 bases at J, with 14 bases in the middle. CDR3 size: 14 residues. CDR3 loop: CASSGPGAGDTQYF. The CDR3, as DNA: TGTGCCAGCAGCGGACCGGGGGCGGGAGATACGCAGTATTTT.

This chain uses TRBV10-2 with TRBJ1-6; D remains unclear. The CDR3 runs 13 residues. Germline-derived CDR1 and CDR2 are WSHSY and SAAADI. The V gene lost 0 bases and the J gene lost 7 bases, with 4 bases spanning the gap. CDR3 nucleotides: TGCGCCAGCAGTGAGTCGATCAATTCACCCCTCCACTTT. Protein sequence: CASSESINSPLHF.

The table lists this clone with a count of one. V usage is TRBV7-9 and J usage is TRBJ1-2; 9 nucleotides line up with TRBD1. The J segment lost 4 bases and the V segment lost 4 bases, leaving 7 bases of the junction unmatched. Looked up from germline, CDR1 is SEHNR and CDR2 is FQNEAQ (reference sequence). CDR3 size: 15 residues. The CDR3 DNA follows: TGTGCCAGCAGCTCCCCGGGACAGGGATCCTATGGCTACACCTTC. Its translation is CASSSPGQGSYGYTF.

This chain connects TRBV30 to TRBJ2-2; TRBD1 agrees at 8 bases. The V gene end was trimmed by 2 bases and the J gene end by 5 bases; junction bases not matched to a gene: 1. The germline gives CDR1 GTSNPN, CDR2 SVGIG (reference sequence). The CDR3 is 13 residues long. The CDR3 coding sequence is TGTGCCTGGAGTCGGACAGGGACCGGGGAGCTGTTTTTT. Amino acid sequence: CAWSRTGTGELFF.

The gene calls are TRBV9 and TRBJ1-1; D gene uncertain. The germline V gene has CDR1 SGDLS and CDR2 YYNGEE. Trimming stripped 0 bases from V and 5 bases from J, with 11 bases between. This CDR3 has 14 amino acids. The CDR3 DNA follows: TGTGCCAGCAGCGTAGAAGGGCCCCGAACTGAAGCTTTCTTT. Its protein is CASSVEGPRTEAFF.

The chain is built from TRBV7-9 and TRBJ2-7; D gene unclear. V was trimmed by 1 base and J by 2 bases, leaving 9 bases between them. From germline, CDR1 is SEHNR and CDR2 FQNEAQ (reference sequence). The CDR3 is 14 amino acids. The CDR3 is CASSLDNRPYEQYF. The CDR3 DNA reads TGTGCCAGCAGCTTAGACAACCGGCCCTACGAGCAGTACTTC. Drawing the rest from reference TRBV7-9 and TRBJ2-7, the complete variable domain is DTGVSQNPRHKITKRGQNVTFRCDPISEHNRLYWYRQTLGQGPEFLTYFQNEAQLEKSRLLSDRFSAERPKGSFSTLEIQRTEQGDSAMYLCASSLDNRPYEQYFGPGTRLTVT.

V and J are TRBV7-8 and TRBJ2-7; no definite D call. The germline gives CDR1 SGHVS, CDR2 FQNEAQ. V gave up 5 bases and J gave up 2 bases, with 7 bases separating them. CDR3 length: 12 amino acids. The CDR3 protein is CASSPTTYEQYF. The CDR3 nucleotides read TGTGCCAGCAGCCCCACGACCTACGAGCAGTACTTC.

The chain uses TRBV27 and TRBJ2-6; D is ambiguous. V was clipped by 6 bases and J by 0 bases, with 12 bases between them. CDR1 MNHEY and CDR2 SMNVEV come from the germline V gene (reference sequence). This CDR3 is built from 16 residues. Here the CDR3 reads CASRRTANSGANVLTF. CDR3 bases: TGTGCCAGCAGAAGGACGGCGAACTCTGGGGCCAACGTCCTGACTTTC. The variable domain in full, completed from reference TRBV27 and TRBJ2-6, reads EAQVTQNPRYLITVTGKKLTVTCSQNMNHEYMSWYRQDPGLGLRQIYYSMNVEVTDKGDVPEGYKVSRKEKRNFPLILESPSPNQTSLYFCASRRTANSGANVLTFGAGSRLTVL.

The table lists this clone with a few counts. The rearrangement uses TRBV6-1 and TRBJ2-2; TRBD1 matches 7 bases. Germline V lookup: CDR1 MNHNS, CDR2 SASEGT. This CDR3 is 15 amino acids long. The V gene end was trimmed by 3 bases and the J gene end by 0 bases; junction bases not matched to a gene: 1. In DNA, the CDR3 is TGTGCCAGCAGTGACCAGGGGGCGAACACCGGGGAGCTGTTTTTT. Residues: CASSDQGANTGELFF.

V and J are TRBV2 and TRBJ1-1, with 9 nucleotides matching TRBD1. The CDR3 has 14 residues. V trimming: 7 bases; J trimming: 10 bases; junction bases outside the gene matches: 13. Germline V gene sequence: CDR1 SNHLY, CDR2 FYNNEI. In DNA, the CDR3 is TGTGCCAGCACGGAGGAACAGGGGGCTTCGTCAGCTTTCTTT. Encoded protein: CASTEEQGASSAFF. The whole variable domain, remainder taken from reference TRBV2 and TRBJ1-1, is EPEVTQTPSHQVTQMGQEVILRCVPISNHLYFYWYRQILGQKVEFLVSFYNNEISEKSEIFDDQFSVERPDGSNFTLKIRSTKLEDSAMYFCASTEEQGASSAFFGQGTRLTVV.

CDR3 residues: CASSQVGRGLNSPLHF. The CDR3 DNA reads as TGCGCCAGCAGCCAAGTGGGGAGAGGGCTTAATTCACCCCTCCACTTT. This chain links TRBV4-1 with TRBJ1-6; no clear D gene. Germline CDR1 and CDR2: MGHRA and YSYEKL. Trimming removed 1 base from V and 6 bases from J, with 13 bases in between. CDR3 size: 16 residues.

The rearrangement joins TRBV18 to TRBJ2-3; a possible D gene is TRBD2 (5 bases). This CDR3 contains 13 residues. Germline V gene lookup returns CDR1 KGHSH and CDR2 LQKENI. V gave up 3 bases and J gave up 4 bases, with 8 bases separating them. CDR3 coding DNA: TGTGCCAGCTCACCCCGGGAAGCAGATACGCAGTATTTT. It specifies CASSPREADTQYF.

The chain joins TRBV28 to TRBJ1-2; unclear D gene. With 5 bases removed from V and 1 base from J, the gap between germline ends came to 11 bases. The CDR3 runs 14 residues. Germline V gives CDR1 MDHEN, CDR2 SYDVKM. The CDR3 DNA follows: TGTGCCAGCAGTCAATCGACGGTTAACTATGGCTACACCTTC. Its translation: CASSQSTVNYGYTF.

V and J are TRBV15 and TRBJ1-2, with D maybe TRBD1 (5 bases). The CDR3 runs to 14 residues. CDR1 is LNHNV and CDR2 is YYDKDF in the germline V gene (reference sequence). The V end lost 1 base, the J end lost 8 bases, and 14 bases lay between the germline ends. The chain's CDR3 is CATSRGRNRLGYTF. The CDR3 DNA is TGTGCCACCAGCAGAGGCCGGAACAGGCTGGGCTACACCTTC.

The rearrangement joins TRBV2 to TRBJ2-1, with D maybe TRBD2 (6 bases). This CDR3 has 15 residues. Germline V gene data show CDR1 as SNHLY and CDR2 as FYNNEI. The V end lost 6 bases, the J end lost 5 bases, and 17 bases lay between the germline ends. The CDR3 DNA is TGTGCCAGCAGGGGGGGTAGGGAGTTGGACAATGAGCAGTTCTTC. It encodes CASRGGRELDNEQFF.

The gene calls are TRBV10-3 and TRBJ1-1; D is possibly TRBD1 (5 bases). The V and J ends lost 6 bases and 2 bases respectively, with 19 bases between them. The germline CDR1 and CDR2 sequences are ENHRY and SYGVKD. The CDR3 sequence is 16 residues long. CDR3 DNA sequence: TGTGCCATCAGGAGCAGGGAACGTACTCTAAACACTGAAGCTTTCTTT. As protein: CAIRSRERTLNTEAFF.

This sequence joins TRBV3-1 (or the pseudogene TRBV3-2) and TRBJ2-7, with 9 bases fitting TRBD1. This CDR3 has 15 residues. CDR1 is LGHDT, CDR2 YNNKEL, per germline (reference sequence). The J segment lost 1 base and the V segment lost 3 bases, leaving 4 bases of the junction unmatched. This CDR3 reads CASSQGQGLSYEQYF. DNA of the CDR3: TGTGCCAGCAGCCAGGGACAGGGACTGTCCTACGAGCAGTACTTC.

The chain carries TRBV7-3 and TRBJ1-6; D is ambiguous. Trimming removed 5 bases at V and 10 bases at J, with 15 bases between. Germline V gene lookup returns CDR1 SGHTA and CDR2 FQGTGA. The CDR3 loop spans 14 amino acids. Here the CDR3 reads CASSRSGEGSPLHF. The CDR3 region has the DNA TGTGCCAGCAGCCGTTCCGGGGAAGGGTCACCCCTCCACTTT.

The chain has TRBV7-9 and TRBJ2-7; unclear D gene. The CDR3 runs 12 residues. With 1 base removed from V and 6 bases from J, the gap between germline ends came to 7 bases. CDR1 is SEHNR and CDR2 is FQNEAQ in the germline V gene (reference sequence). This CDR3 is CASSLDHSEQYF. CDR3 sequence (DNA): TGTGCCAGCAGCTTAGACCATAGCGAGCAGTACTTC.

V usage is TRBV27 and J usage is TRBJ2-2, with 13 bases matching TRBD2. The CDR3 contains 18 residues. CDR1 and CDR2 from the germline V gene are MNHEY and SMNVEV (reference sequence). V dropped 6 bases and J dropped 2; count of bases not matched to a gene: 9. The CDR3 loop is CASSARWTSGGNTGELFF. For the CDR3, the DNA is TGTGCCAGCAGCGCCCGTTGGACTAGCGGGGGAAACACCGGGGAGCTGTTTTTT.

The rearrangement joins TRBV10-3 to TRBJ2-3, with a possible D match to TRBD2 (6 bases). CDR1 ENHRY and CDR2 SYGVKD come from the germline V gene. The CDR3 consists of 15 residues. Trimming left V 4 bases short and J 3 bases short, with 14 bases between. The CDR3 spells CAISAGAGTTDTQYF. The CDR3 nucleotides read TGTGCCATCAGTGCGGGCGCGGGAACGACAGATACGCAGTATTTT.

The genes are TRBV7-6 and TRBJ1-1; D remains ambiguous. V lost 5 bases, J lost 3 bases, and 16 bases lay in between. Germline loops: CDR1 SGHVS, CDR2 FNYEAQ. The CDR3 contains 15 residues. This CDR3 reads CASSPRTFRDTEAFF. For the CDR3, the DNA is TGTGCCAGCAGCCCTCGGACTTTCCGGGACACTGAAGCTTTCTTT.

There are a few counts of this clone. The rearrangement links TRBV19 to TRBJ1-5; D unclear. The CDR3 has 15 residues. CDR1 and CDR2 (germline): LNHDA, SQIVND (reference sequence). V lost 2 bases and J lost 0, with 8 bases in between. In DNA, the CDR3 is TGTGCCAGTAGTATAAGACTGTATAGCAATCAGCCCCAGCATTTT. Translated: CASSIRLYSNQPQHF.

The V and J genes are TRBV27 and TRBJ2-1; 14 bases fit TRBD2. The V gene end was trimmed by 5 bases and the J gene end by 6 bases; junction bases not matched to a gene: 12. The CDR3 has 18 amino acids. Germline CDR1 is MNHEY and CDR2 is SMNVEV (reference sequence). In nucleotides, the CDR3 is TGTGCCAGCAGTCACCAAGGGACTAGCGGGAGCACAGTCAATGAGCAGTTCTTC. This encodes CASSHQGTSGSTVNEQFF.

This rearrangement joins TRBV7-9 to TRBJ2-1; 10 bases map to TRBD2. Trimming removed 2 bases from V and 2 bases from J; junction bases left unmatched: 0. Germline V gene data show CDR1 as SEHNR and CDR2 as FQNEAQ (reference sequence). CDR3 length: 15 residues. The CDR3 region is CASSLTSGAYNEQFF. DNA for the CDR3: TGTGCCAGCAGCTTAACTAGCGGGGCCTACAATGAGCAGTTCTTC.

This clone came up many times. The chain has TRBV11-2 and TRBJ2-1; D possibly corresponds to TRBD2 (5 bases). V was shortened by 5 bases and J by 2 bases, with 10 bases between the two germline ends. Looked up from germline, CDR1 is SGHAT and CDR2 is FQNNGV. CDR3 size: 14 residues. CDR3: CASSPSHTYNEQFF. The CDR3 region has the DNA TGTGCCAGCAGCCCTAGCCACACCTACAATGAGCAGTTCTTC.

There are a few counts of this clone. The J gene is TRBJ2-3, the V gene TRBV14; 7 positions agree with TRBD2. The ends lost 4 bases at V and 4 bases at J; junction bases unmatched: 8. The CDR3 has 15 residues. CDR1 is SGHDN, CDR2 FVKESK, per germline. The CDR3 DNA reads TGTGCCAGCAGCCCTAATCGCGGGAGATCAGATACGCAGTATTTT. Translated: CASSPNRGRSDTQYF.

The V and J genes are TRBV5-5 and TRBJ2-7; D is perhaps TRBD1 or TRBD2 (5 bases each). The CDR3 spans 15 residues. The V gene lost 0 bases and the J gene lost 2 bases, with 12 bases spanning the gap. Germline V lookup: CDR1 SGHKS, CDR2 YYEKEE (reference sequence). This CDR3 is CASSLVGGHTYEQYF. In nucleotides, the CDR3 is TGTGCCAGCAGCTTGGTTGGGGGTCACACCTACGAGCAGTACTTC.